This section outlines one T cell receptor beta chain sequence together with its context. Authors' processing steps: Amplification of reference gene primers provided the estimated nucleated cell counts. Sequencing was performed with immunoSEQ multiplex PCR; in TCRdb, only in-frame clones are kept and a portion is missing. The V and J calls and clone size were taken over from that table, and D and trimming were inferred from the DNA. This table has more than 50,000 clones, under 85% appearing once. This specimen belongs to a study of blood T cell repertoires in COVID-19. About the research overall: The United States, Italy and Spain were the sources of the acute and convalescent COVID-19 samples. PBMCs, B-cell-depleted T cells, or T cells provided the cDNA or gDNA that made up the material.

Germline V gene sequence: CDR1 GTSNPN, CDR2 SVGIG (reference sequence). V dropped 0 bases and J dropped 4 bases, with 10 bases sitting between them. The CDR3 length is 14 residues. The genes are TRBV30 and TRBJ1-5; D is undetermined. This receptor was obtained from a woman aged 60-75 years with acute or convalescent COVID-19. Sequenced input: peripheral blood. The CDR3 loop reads CAWSVLTANQPQHF. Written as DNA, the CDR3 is TGTGCCTGGAGTGTACTTACAGCAAATCAGCCCCAGCATTTT.